One sample yielded the 8 T cell receptor beta chains listed below, sequenced in a study of blood T cell repertoires in COVID-19. Some clones are missing from TCRdb's copy, which holds only in-frame ones; the method was immunoSEQ multiplex PCR. The repertoire holds about 250,000 clones, with 80% to 90% as singletons. The sample comprised PBMCs or T cells enriched from blood (not recorded which). Receptor source: a woman aged 40-49 years who had been exposed to COVID-19.

This clone was seen just once. Additional DNA sequences in this sample encode the identical CDR3. The rearrangement joins TRBV7-2 to TRBJ2-1; TRBD2 aligns across 7 bases. CDR3 length: 15 amino acids. The V gene end was trimmed by 5 bases and the J gene end by 1 base; junction bases not matched to a gene: 5. Germline CDR1 and CDR2: SGHTA and FQGNSA. The chain's CDR3 is CASSLSGSSYNEQFF. The DNA for the CDR3 is TGTGCCAGCAGCCTTAGCGGGTCATCCTACAATGAGCAGTTCTTC.

V is TRBV27 and J is TRBJ1-4; 7 nucleotides line up with TRBD1. Trimming removed 5 bases from V and 0 bases from J; junction bases left unmatched: 6. The CDR3 has 16 amino acids. The germline gives CDR1 MNHEY, CDR2 SMNVEV (reference sequence). The CDR3 coding sequence is TGTGCCAGCAGTCGACAGGGATTTGCAACTAATGAAAAACTGTTTTTT. It codes for CASSRQGFATNEKLFF.

The J gene is TRBJ2-7, the V gene TRBV23-1; 10 positions match TRBD1. TRBV23-1 is an open reading frame whose function is uncertain. After removal of 1 base from V and 2 bases from J, the junction contained 8 bases not matched to a gene. The CDR3 is 17 residues long. The CDR3 region is CASSQWRGTGEPYEQYF. Here the CDR3 DNA reads TGCGCCAGCAGTCAATGGCGGGGGACAGGGGAACCCTACGAGCAGTACTTC.

The genes are TRBV2 and TRBJ2-3; TRBD1 matches 7 bases. The J segment lost 4 bases and the V segment lost 5 bases, leaving 9 bases of the junction unmatched. The length of the CDR3 is 15 residues. Germline V lookup: CDR1 SNHLY, CDR2 FYNNEI. CDR3 loop: CASSTRARGPDTQYF. CDR3 DNA: TGTGCCAGCAGTACACGGGCTAGGGGGCCAGATACGCAGTATTTT.

This rearrangement joins TRBV4-3 to TRBJ2-6; unclear D gene. V was trimmed by 1 base and J by 0 bases, leaving 7 bases between them. The germline CDR1 and CDR2 sequences are LGHNA and YSLEER. The CDR3 spans 16 residues. This chain's CDR3 is CASSQGSGSGANVLTF. DNA of the CDR3: TGCGCCAGCAGCCAAGGATCAGGCTCTGGGGCCAACGTCCTGACTTTC.

The rearrangement uses TRBV6-4 and TRBJ2-1, with 10 bases matching TRBD2. The junction had 10 bases not matched to a gene; V was cut back by 5 bases and J by 9 bases. Germline V gene sequence: CDR1 MRHNA, CDR2 SNTAGT. This CDR3 spans 15 amino acids. CDR3 DNA: TGTGCCAGCAGTCCCGAAGCGGGGGGGCTAGGTGAGCAGTTCTTC. Amino acid sequence: CASSPEAGGLGEQFF.

V gene TRBV28 combines with J gene TRBJ1-2; tentative D call: TRBD1 (6 bases). The CDR3 sequence is 16 residues long. Per the germline V gene, CDR1 is MDHEN and CDR2 is SYDVKM. V lost 1 base and J 3 bases, leaving 15 bases between the germline ends. CDR3 in DNA: TGTGCCAGCAGTTTATCCAGCCACAGGGCCGACTATGGCTACACCTTC. Its protein is CASSLSSHRADYGYTF.

V gene TRBV2 combines with J gene TRBJ1-2; D possibly corresponds to TRBD1 (6 bases). The CDR3 covers 15 residues. CDR1 SNHLY and CDR2 FYNNEI come from the germline V gene. The V and J ends lost 1 base and 1 base respectively, with 10 bases between them. This CDR3 reads CASSEGGGVNYGYTF. In DNA, the CDR3 is TGTGCCAGCAGTGAAGGGGGGGGCGTTAACTATGGCTACACCTTC.